This record covers a single T cell receptor beta chain. The sample is drawn from a study of CD4 and CD8 cells across lung adenocarcinoma regions. Samples came from patients with localized non-small cell lung adenocarcinoma. From the PCR reads, TCRdb called clonotypes with MiXCR, one entry per CDR3 protein. The data contain thousands of distinct CDR3 sequences, 35% to 50% of them seen just once; the ten biggest clones take up approximately 16%. Specimen: CD4+ T cells from the margin of a lung tumor. This sequence originates from a female donor with lung adenocarcinoma. The CD4 and CD8 labels of this study may be unreliable.

The CDR3 here is CATKEQGLGHNEQFF. CDR3 nucleotides: TGTGCCACCAAAGAGCAGGGTTTGGGGCACAATGAGCAGTTCTTC. The chain combines TRBV15 with TRBJ2-1, with TRBD1 as a possible D gene (5 bases). The CDR3 covers 15 residues. The germline CDR1 and CDR2 sequences are LNHNV and YYDKDF (reference sequence). V was pared by 7 bases and J by 5 bases, with 18 bases between. The variable domain in full, completed from reference TRBV15 and TRBJ2-1, reads DAMVIQNPRYQVTQFGKPVTLSCSQTLNHNVMYWYQQKSSQAPKLLFHYYDKDFNNEADTPDNFQSRRPNTSFCFLDIRSPGLGDTAMYLCATKEQGLGHNEQFFGPGTRLTVL.